This TCR beta chain was found in a study of cytomegalovirus exposure and HLA in healthy donors. Study-level findings and limits: Confirmation was obtained in vitro that three CMV-associated chains are specific for CMV antigens.

The V and J ends lost 5 bases and 0 bases, in that order; junction bases with no gene match: 12. Germline lookup yields CDR1 MRHNA and CDR2 SNTAGT. CDR3 length equals 20 residues. The method was immunoSEQ multiplex PCR; TCRdb's version includes in-frame clones alone and lacks a portion of them. The data show about 280,000 clones, approximately 86% seen once. As for this clone: What it binds is not known.

This sequence originates from a woman in her late teens or twenties in good health and CMV-seronegative. Sequenced material: PBMCs. This sequence joins TRBV6-4 and TRBJ2-1; 14 nucleotides agree with TRBD2. The CDR3 loop is CASSKMGLAGELSSYNEQFF. CDR3 nucleotides: TGTGCCAGCAGTAAAATGGGACTAGCGGGAGAGTTGAGCTCCTACAATGAGCAGTTCTTC.